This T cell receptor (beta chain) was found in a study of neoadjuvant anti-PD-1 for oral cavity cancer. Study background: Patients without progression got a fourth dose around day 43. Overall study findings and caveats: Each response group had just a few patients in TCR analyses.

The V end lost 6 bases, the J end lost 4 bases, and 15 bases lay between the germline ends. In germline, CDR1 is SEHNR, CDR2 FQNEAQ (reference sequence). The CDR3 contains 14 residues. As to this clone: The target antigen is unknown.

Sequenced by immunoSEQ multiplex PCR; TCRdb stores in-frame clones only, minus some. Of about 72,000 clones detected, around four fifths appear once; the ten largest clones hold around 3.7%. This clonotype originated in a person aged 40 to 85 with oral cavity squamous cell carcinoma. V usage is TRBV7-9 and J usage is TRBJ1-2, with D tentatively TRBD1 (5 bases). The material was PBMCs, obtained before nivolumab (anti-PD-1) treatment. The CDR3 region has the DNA TGTGCCAGCAGTGGCGATGGGGCTTTCTATGGCTACACCTTC. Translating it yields CASSGDGAFYGYTF.